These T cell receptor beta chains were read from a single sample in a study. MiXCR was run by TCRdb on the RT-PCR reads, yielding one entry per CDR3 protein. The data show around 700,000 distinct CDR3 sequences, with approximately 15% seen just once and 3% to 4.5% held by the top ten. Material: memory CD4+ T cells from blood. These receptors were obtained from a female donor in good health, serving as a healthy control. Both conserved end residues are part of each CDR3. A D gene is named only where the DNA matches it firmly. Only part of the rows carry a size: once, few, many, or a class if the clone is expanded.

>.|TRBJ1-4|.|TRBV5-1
TGCGCCAGCAGCTTGGGACACCAAACTAATGAAAAACTGTTTTTT
CASSLGHQTNEKLFF
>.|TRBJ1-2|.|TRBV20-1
TGCAGTGCTAGAAACCAACAGGGAGAAGGTGGCTACACCTTC
CSARNQQGEGGYTF
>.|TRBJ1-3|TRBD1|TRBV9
TGTGCCAGCAGCCCCTGGGACAGGACTTCTGGAAACACCATATATTTT
CASSPWDRTSGNTIYF
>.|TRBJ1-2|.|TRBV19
TGTGCCAGTAGTATAAGGGGCGGGCCCGGCTACACCTTC
CASSIRGGPGYTF
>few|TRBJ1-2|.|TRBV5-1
TGCGCCAGCAGCCCCCAGCCGGTTTCCAACTATGGCTACACCTTC
CASSPQPVSNYGYTF
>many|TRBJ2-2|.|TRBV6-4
TGTGCCAGCAGTGTGGACGGGGTCGACACCGGGGAGCTGTTTTTT
CASSVDGVDTGELFF
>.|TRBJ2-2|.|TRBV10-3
TGTGCCATCAGTGGTTCAGCGAACACCGGGGAGCTGTTTTTT
CAISGSANTGELFF
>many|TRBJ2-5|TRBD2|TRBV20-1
TGCAGTGCTAGAGCCGGACTAGCGGGGGGTTTCCAAGAGACCCAGTACTTC
CSARAGLAGGFQETQYF
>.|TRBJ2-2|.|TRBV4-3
TGCGCCAGCAGCCAAGAGTTGGGGGTGAACACCGGGGAGCTGTTTTTT
CASSQELGVNTGELFF
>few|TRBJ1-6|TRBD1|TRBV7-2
TGTGCCAGCAGCCCACAAGGGACAGCGAATTCACCCCTCCACTTT
CASSPQGTANSPLHF
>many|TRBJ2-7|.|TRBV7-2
TGTGCCAGCAGCTTCGTTGTACAGTCCTCCTACGAGCAGTACTTC
CASSFVVQSSYEQYF
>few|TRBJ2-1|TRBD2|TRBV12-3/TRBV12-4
TGTGCCAGCAGAATGGGACTAGCGGGAGTCGGGGATGAGCAGTTCTTC
CASRMGLAGVGDEQFF
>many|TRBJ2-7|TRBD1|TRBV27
TGTGCCAGCAGTTCCTACGGGACAGGGGTGAGAGAGCAGTACTTC
CASSSYGTGVREQYF
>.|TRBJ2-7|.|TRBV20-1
TGCAGTGCCCCTTGGGCAGGGCTCTACGAGCAGTACTTC
CSAPWAGLYEQYF
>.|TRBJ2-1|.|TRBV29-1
TGCAGCGTTGGGCTCACGCGGGATGGTGAGCAGTTCTTC
CSVGLTRDGEQFF
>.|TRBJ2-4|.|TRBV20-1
TGCAGTGCTAGAGGGTTGGGCCAGAACCAAAACATTCAGTACTTC
CSARGLGQNQNIQYF
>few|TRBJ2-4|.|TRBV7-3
TGTGCCAGCAGCCCCTCCAGGGTAGAAAACATTCAGTACTTC
CASSPSRVENIQYF
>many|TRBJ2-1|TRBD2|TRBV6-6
TGTGCCAGCAGGGACGGACTAGCGGGCAATGAGCAGTTCTTC
CASRDGLAGNEQFF
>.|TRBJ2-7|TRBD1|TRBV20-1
TGCAGTGCTAGGTTCGGGACAGGGGGGTACGAGCAGTACTTC
CSARFGTGGYEQYF
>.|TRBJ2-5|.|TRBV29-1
TGCAGCGCCACGATGGGCTTTGAGACCCAGTACTTC
CSATMGFETQYF
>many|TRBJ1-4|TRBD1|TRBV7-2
TGTGCCAGCAGCAGGGGGCGAGATGAAAAACTGTTTTTT
CASSRGRDEKLFF
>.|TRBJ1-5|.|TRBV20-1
TGCAGTGCTAGAGATTCGGGTCTATCTAGCAATCAGCCCCAGCATTTT
CSARDSGLSSNQPQHF
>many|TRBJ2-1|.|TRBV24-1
TGTGCCACCAGTGATGTCGGTATTGGCAATGAGCAGTTCTTC
CATSDVGIGNEQFF
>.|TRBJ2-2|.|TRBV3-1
TGTGCCAGCAGCTGGGACCCGAACGGGGAGCTGTTTTTT
CASSWDPNGELFF
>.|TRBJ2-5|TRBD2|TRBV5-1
TGCGCCAGCAGCTTGATAAGACTAGCGGAGGAGACCCAGTACTTC
CASSLIRLAEETQYF
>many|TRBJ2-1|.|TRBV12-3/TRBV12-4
TGTGCCAGCAGTCATGTAACTTACAATGAGCAGTTCTTC
CASSHVTYNEQFF
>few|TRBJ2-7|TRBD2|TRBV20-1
TGCAGTGCTCCATTAACTAGCGGACTACAGTACTTC
CSAPLTSGLQYF
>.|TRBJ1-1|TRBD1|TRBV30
TGTGCCTGGAGCAAAACCACAGGGGGCACTGAAGCTTTCTTT
CAWSKTTGGTEAFF
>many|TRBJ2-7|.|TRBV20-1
TGCAGTGCTAGCAGCTACGAGCAGTACTTC
CSASSYEQYF
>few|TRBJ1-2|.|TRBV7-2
TGTGCCAGCAGCTCCGTCCAGGATGGCTACACCTTC
CASSSVQDGYTF
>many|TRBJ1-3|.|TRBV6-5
TGTGCCAGCAGTTACCGGTCTGGCACTAACACCATATATTTT
CASSYRSGTNTIYF
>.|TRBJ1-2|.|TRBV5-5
TGTGCCAGCAGCTCACAGGGTCGTGGAGGCTACACCTTC
CASSSQGRGGYTF
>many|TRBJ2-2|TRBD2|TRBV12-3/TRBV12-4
TGTGCCAGCAGTACCCGACCCCACGTAGCGGGAACGAACACCGGGGAGCTGTTTTTT
CASSTRPHVAGTNTGELFF
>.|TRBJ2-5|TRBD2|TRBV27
TGTGCCAGCAGTCCCGGCCGACTAGCGGGAGATGAGACCCAGTACTTC
CASSPGRLAGDETQYF
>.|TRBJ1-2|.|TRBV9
TGTGCCAGCAGCGTAGATCACAGTAACTATGGCTACACCTTC
CASSVDHSNYGYTF
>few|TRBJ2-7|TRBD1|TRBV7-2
TGTGCCAGCAGCATCCGGACAGGGGAGGGATCGTACGAGCAGTACTTC
CASSIRTGEGSYEQYF
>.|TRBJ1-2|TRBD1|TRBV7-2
TGTGCCAGCAGCCCAGGGGGGGGCCTCAACTATGGCTACACCTTC
CASSPGGGLNYGYTF
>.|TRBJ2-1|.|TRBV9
TGTGCCAGCAGTCAAGACCCCACGAATTCCTACAATGAGCAGTTCTTC
CASSQDPTNSYNEQFF
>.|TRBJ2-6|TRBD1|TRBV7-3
TGTGCCAGCGCACCAGGGGGCTCTGGGGCCAACGTCCTGACTTTC
CASAPGGSGANVLTF
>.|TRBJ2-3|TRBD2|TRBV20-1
TGCAGTGCAGAACAGCCTAGACTAGCGGTCACAGATACGCAGTATTTT
CSAEQPRLAVTDTQYF
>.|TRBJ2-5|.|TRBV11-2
TGTGCCAGCAGCCTATCCACAGGGCCAGAGACCCAGTACTTC
CASSLSTGPETQYF
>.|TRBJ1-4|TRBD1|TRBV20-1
TGCAGTGCTATCCCGACAGGGAATGAAAAACTGTTTTTT
CSAIPTGNEKLFF
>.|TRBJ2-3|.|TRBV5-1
TGCGCCAGCAGCTCCCCCCGAGATGGGGATACGCAGTATTTT
CASSSPRDGDTQYF
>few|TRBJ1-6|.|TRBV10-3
TGTGCCATCAGCCAGGGCTCGGGTAATTCACCCCTCCACTTT
CAISQGSGNSPLHF
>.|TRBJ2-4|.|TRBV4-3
TGCGCCAGCAGCCAAGACTGGAACATTCAGTACTTC
CASSQDWNIQYF
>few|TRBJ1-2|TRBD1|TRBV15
TGTGCCACCAGCAGGGACAGGGAGTACGGCTACACCTTC
CATSRDREYGYTF
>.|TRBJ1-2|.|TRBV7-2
TGTGCCAGCAGATTTTGGGGGGAAGGCTACACCTTC
CASRFWGEGYTF
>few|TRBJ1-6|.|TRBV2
TGTGCCAGCAGTGTGACATCACCCCTCCACTTT
CASSVTSPLHF
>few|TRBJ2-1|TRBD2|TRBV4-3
TGCGCCAGCAGCGGGACTAGCGGAGCCCTCTACAATGAGCAGTTCTTC
CASSGTSGALYNEQFF
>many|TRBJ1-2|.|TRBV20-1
TGCAGTCCTAGCTATGGCTACACCTTC
CSPSYGYTF
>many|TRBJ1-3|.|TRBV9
TGTGCCAGCACCGGCTACTCTGGAAACACCATATATTTT
CASTGYSGNTIYF
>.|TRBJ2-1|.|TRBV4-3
TGCGCCAGCAGCCGACGGGGGCCAGGGGTCAATGAGCAGTTCTTC
CASSRRGPGVNEQFF
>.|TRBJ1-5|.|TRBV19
TGTGCCAGTAGTATTGAGATGGGGCCGCCCCAGCATTTT
CASSIEMGPPQHF